One T cell receptor beta chain is described in this entry. These data originate in a study of CD8 T cells in Susac syndrome. With random hexamers, reverse transcription was performed on about 0.5 to 1 ug of RNA. One entry per CDR3 protein results from TCRdb running MiXCR on the immunoSEQ multiplex PCR reads. The sample records 200,000 to 300,000 distinct CDR3 sequences, 90% to 97% being singletons. The V end was cut by 4 bases, the J end by 0 bases, with 14 bases between. The CDR3 consists of 16 residues. Per germline, CDR1 SNHLY and CDR2 FYNNEI. This rearrangement joins TRBV2 to TRBJ2-3; tentatively, D is TRBD2 (6 bases). The TCR originated in a human donor with Susac syndrome. The sequenced sample consisted of CD4+ T cells from PBMCs. The CDR3 DNA sequence: TGTGCCAGCAGTGCGGGCATAGGGACTAGCACAGATACGCAGTATTTT. As protein: CASSAGIGTSTDTQYF.